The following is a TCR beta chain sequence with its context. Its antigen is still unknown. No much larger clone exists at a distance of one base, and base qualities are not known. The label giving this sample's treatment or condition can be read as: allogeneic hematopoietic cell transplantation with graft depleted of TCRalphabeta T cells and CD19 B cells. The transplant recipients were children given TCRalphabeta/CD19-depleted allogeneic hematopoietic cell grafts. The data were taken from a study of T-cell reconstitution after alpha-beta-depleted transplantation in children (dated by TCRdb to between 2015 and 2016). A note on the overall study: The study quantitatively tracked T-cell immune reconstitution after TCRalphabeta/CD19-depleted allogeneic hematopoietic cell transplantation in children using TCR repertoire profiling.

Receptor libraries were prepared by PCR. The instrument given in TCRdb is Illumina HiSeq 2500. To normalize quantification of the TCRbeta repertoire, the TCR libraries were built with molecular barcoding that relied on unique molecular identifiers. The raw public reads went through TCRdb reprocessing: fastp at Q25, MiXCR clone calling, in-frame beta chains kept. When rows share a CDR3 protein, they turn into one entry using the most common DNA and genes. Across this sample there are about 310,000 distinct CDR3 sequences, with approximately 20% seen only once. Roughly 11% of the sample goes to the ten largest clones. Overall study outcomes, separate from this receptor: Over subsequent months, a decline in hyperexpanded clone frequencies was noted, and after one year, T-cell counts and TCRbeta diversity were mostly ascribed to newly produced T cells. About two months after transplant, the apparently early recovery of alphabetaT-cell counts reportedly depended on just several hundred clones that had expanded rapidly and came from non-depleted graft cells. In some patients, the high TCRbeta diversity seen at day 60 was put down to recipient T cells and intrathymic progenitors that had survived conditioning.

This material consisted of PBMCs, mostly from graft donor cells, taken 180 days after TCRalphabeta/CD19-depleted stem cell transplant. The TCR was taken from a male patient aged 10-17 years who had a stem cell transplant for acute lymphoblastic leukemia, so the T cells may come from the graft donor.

Here is the DNA: TGTGCCAGCAGTACGCCCGGGACGGGACTCTCCTACGAGCAGTACTTC. It translates as CASSTPGTGLSYEQYF. In this chain, TRBV12-3 or TRBV12-4 is recombined with TRBJ2-7, and perhaps TRBD2 as D gene, on 6 matching bases. Trimming removed 5 bases from V and 0 bases from J, leaving 17 bases between the germline ends. Counted from cysteine to phenylalanine, this CDR3 has 16 amino acids. The entry retains the CDR3 DNA only, 48 bases that are in frame from base 1.